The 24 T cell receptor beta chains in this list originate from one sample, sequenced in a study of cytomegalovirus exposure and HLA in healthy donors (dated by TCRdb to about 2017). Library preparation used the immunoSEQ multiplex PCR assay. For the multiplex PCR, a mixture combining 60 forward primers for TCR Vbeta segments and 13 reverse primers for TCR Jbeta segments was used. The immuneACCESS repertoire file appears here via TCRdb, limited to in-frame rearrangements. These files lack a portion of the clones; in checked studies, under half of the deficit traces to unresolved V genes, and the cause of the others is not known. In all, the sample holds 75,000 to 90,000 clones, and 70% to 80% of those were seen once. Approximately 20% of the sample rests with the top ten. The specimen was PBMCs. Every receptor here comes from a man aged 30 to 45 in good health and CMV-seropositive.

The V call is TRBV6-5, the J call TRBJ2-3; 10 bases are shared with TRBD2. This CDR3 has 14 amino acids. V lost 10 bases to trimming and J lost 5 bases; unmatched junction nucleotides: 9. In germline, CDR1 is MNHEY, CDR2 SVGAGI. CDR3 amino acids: CATRPLAGVDTQYF. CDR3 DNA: TGTGCCACCCGGCCCCTAGCGGGAGTAGATACGCAGTATTTT.

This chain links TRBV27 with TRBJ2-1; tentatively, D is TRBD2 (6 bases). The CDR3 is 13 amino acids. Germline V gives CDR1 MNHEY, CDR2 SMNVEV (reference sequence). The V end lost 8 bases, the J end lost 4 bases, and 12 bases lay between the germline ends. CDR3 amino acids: CASGMDYYNEQFF. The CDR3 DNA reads TGTGCCAGCGGCATGGACTATTACAATGAGCAGTTCTTC.

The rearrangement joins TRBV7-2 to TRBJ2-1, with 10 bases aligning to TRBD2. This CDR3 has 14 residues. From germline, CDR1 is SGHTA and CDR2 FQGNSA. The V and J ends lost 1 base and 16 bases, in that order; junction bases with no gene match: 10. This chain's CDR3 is CASSLVPLLAGFFF. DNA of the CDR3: TGTGCCAGCAGCTTAGTCCCCCTACTAGCGGGATTCTTCTTC.

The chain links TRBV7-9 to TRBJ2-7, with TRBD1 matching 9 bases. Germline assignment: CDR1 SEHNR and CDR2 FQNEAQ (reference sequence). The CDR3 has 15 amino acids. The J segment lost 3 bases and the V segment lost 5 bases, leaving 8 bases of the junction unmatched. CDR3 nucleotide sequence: TGTGCCAGCAGCCGTCTTGACAGGGGGGACTACGAGCAGTACTTC. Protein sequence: CASSRLDRGDYEQYF. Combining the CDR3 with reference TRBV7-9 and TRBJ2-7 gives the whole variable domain DTGVSQNPRHKITKRGQNVTFRCDPISEHNRLYWYRQTLGQGPEFLTYFQNEAQLEKSRLLSDRFSAERPKGSFSTLEIQRTEQGDSAMYLCASSRLDRGDYEQYFGPGTRLTVT.

The CDR3 loop reads CASSLTSNEKLFF. CDR3 nucleotide sequence: TGTGCCAGCAGCTTAACGAGTAATGAAAAACTGTTTTTT. This chain links TRBV7-3 with TRBJ1-4, with unresolved D. V was clipped by 0 bases and J by 4 bases, with 3 bases between them. The CDR3 sequence is 13 residues long. Germline V lookup: CDR1 SGHTA, CDR2 FQGTGA.

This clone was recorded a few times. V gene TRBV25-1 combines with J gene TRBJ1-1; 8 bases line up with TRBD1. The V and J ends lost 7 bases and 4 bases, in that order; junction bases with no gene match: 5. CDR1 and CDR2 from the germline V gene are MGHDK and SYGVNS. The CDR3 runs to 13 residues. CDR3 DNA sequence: TGTGCCAGCACATTCGACAGGGGCACTGAAGCTTTCTTT. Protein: CASTFDRGTEAFF.

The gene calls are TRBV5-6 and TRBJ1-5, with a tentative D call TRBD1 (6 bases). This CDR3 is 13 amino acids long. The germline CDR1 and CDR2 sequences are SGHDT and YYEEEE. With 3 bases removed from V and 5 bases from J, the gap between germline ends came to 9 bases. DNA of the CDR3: TGTGCCAGCAGCTCACAGGGAGATCAGCCCCAGCATTTT. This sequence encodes CASSSQGDQPQHF. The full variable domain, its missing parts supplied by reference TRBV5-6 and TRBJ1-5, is DAGVTQSPTHLIKTRGQQVTLRCSPKSGHDTVSWYQQALGQGPQFIFQYYEEEERQRGNFPDRFSGHQFPNYSSELNVNALLLGDSALYLCASSSQGDQPQHFGDGTRLSIL.

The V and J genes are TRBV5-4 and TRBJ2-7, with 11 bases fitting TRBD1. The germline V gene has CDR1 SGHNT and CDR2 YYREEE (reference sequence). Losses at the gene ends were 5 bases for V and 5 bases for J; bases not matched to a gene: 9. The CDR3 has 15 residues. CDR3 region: CASSYGQGARNEQYF. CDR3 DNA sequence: TGTGCCAGCAGTTATGGACAGGGGGCAAGGAACGAGCAGTACTTC.

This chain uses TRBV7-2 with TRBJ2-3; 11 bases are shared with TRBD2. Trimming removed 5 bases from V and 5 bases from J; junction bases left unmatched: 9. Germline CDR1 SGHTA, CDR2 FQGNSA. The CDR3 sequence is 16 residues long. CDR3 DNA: TGTGCCAGCAGCCCACTACTAGCGGGAGTAGGAGATACGCAGTATTTT. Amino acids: CASSPLLAGVGDTQYF.

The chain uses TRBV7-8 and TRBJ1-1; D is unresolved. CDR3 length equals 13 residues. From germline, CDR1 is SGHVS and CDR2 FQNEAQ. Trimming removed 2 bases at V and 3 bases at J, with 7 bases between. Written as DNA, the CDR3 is TGTGCCAGCAGCTTACAAGCTGACACTGAAGCTTTCTTT. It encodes CASSLQADTEAFF.

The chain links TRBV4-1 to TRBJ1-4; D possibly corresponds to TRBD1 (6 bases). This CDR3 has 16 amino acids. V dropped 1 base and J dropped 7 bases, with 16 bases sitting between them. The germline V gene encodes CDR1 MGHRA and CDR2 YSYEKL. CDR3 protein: CASSQAPGARGEKLFF. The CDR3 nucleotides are TGCGCCAGCAGCCAAGCGCCAGGGGCCCGTGGTGAAAAACTGTTTTTT.

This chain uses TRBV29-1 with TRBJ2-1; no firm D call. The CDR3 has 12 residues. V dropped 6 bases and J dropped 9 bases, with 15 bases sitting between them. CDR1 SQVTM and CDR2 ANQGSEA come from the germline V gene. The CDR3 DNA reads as TGCAGCGTCCCCCGCCGAGGTACTGAGCAGTTCTTC. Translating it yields CSVPRRGTEQFF.

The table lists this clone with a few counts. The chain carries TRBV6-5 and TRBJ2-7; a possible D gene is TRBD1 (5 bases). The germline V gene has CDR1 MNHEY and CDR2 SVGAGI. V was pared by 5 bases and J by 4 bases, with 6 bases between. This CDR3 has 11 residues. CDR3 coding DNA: TGTGCCAGCAGTAAGGGGTACGAGCAGTACTTC. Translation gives CASSKGYEQYF.

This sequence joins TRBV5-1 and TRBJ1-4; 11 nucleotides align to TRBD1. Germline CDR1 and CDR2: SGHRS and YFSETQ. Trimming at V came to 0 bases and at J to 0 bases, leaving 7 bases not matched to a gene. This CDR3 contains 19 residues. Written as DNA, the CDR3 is TGCGCCAGCAGCTTGGTTCCCGGGACAGGGGGTGCAACTAATGAAAAACTGTTTTTT. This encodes CASSLVPGTGGATNEKLFF.

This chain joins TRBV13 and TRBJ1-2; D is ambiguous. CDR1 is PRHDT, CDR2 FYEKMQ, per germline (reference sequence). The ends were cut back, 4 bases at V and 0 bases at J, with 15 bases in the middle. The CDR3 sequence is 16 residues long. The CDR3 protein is CASSSGSVQANYGYTF. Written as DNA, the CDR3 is TGTGCCAGCAGCTCGGGATCTGTCCAGGCTAACTATGGCTACACCTTC.

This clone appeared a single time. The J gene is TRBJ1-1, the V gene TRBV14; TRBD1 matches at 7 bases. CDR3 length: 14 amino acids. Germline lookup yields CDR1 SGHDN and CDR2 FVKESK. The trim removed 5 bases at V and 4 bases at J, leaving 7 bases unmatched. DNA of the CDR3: TGTGCCAGCAGCTCAGGGGGGATGGCCACTGAAGCTTTCTTT. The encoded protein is CASSSGGMATEAFF.

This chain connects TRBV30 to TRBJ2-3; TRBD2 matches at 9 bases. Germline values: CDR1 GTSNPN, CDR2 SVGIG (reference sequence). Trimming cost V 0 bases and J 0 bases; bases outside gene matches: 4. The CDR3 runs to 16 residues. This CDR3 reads CAWSVGTSSSTDTQYF. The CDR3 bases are TGTGCCTGGAGTGTCGGGACTAGCAGCAGCACAGATACGCAGTATTTT.

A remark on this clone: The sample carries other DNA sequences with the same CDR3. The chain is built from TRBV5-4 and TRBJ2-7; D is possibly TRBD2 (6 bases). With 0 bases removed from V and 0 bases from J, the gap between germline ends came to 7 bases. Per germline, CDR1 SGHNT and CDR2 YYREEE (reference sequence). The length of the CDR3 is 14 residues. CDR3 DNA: TGTGCCAGCAGCTTGGTGGGGGGCTCCTACGAGCAGTACTTC. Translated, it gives CASSLVGGSYEQYF.

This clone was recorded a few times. The CDR3, as DNA: TGTGCCAGCAGTATCTCCCGGGACAGGAATCATGGCTACACCTTC. It codes for CASSISRDRNHGYTF. V is TRBV6-5 and J is TRBJ1-2; 8 bases agree with TRBD1. The CDR3 runs to 15 residues. The V and J ends lost 5 bases and 6 bases, in that order; junction bases with no gene match: 11. Germline V gene sequence: CDR1 MNHEY, CDR2 SVGAGI.

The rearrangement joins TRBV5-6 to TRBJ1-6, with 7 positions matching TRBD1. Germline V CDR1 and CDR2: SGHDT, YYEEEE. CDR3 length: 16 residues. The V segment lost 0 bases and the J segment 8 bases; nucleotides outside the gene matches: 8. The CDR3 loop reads CASSLVDQGDDSPLHF. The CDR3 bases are TGTGCCAGCAGCTTGGTGGATCAGGGGGATGATTCACCCCTCCACTTT.

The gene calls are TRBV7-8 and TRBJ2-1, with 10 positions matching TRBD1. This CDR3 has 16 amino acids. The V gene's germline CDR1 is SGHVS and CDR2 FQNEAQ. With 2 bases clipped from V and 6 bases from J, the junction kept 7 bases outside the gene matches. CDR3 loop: CASSLSGTGVGNEQFF. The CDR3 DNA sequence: TGTGCCAGCAGCTTATCCGGGACAGGGGTCGGCAATGAGCAGTTCTTC.

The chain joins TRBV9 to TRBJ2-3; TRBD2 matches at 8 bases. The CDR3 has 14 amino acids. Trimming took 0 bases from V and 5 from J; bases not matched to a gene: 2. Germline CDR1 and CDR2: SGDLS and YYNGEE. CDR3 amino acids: CASSVGGGQDTQYF. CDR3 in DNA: TGTGCCAGCAGCGTAGGCGGGGGGCAAGATACGCAGTATTTT.

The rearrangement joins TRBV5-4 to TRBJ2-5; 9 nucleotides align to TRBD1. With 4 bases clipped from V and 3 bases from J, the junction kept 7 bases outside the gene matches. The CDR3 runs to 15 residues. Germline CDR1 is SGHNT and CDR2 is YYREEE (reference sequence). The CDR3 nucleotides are TGTGCCAGCAGCCCCTCCGGGACAGGGAAAGAGACCCAGTACTTC. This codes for CASSPSGTGKETQYF.

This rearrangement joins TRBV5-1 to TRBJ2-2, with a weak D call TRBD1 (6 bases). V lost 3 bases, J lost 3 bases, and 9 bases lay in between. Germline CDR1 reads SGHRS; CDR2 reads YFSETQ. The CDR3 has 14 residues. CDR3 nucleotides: TGCGCCAGCAGCTCACAGGGAGACACCGGGGAGCTGTTTTTT. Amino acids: CASSSQGDTGELFF.